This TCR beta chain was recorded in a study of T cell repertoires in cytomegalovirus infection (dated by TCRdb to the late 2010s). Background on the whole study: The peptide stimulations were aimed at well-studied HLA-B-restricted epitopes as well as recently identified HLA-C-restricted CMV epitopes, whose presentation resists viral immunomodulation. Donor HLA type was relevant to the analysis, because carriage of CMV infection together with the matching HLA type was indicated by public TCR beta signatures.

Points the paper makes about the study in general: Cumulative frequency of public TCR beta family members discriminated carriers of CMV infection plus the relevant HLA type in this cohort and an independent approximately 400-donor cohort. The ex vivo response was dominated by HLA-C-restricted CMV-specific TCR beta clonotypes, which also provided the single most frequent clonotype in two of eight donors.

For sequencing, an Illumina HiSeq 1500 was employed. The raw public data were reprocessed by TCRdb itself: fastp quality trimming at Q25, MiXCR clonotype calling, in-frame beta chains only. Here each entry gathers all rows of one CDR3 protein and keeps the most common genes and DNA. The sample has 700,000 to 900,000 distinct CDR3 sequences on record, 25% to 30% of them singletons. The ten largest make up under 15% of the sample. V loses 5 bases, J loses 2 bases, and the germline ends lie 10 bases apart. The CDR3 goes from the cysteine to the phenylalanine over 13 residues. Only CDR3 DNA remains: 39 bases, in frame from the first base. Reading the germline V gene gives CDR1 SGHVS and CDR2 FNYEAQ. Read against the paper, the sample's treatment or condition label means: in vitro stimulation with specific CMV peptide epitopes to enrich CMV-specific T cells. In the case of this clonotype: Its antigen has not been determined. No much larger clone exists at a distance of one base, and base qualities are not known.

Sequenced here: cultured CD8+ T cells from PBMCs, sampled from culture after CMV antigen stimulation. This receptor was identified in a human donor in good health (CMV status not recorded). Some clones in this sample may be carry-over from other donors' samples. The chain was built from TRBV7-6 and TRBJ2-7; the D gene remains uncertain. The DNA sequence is TGTGCCAGCAGCCCAGAAGCGCCCTACGAGCAGTACTTC. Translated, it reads CASSPEAPYEQYF.